These 9 T cell receptor beta chains were sequenced from one sample in a study of identical twins. TCRdb used MiXCR to reprocess the 5' RACE reads, holding one entry per CDR3 protein. The sample yields 570,000 or so distinct CDR3 sequences, more than 9% seen once. These records were also assigned to another study, of yellow fever vaccine responses in identical twins.

The sequenced sample was PBMCs. These receptors all come from a woman under 30 in good health.

This clonotype was seen more than once but under ten times. The gene calls are TRBV20-1 and TRBJ2-3; 11 nucleotides line up with TRBD2. The germline CDR1 and CDR2 sequences are DFQATT and SNEGSKA (reference sequence). With V trimmed by 1 base and J by 5 bases, 11 bases remained unmatched. The CDR3 length is 17 residues. In nucleotides, the CDR3 is TGCAGTGCTAGAGGGTCGGCTAGCGGGGGGCAATTAGATACGCAGTATTTT. This sequence encodes CSARGSASGGQLDTQYF.

The chain uses TRBV20-1 and TRBJ2-2; no definite D call. CDR1 and CDR2 from the germline V gene are DFQATT and SNEGSKA (reference sequence). V was cut by 0 bases and J by 1 base, with 9 bases left in between. This CDR3 is 15 amino acids long. The CDR3 spells CSARDSGQNTGELFF. The DNA of the CDR3 is TGCAGTGCTAGAGACTCGGGCCAGAACACCGGGGAGCTGTTTTTT.

The chain has TRBV2 and TRBJ1-4; the match to TRBD1 covers 8 bases. The CDR3 loop spans 14 amino acids. The V gene end was trimmed by 6 bases and the J gene end by 8 bases; junction bases not matched to a gene: 8. Germline lookup yields CDR1 SNHLY and CDR2 FYNNEI. The CDR3 DNA follows: TGTGCCAGCAGCGGGACAGGAGCGGGGGAAAAACTGTTTTTT. It encodes CASSGTGAGEKLFF. Using reference TRBV2 and TRBJ1-4 for the parts outside the CDR3, the full variable domain is EPEVTQTPSHQVTQMGQEVILRCVPISNHLYFYWYRQILGQKVEFLVSFYNNEISEKSEIFDDQFSVERPDGSNFTLKIRSTKLEDSAMYFCASSGTGAGEKLFFGSGTQLSVL.

The table lists this clonotype with a few counts. The chain links TRBV3-1 to TRBJ2-1; D is undetermined. V was cut by 1 base and J by 0 bases, with 13 bases left in between. The CDR3 totals 17 residues. In germline, CDR1 is LGHDT, CDR2 YNNKEL (reference sequence). CDR3 sequence (DNA): TGTGCCAGCAGCCAAGCATGGGTCGACCTCTCCTACAATGAGCAGTTCTTC. Its translation is CASSQAWVDLSYNEQFF.

This chain uses TRBV3-1 with TRBJ2-1, with TRBD1 as a possible D gene (5 bases). The CDR3 spans 15 residues. The germline CDR1 and CDR2 sequences are LGHDT and YNNKEL (reference sequence). V dropped 1 base and J dropped 3 bases, with 10 bases sitting between them. CDR3 sequence: CASSQGPDSYNEQFF. The CDR3 DNA is TGTGCCAGCAGCCAAGGACCAGACAGCTACAATGAGCAGTTCTTC.

The gene calls are TRBV5-1 and TRBJ1-2; 8 positions match TRBD1. The V and J ends lost 4 bases and 1 base, in that order; junction bases with no gene match: 6. Germline assignment: CDR1 SGHRS and CDR2 YFSETQ. The CDR3 is 15 amino acids. CDR3: CASSLQGVFNYGYTF. As DNA, the CDR3 is TGCGCCAGCAGCCTACAGGGGGTTTTTAACTATGGCTACACCTTC.

This clonotype was found a few times. The chain uses TRBV20-1 and TRBJ2-1; 8 bases are shared with TRBD1. The germline gives CDR1 DFQATT, CDR2 SNEGSKA (reference sequence). The CDR3 is made up of 14 amino acids. V dropped 5 bases and J dropped 8; count of bases not matched to a gene: 11. The CDR3 nucleotides are TGCAGTGCTGTAGCGCGACAGGGGTTATATGAGCAGTTCTTC. This sequence encodes CSAVARQGLYEQFF.

The CDR3 is CASSIDKHRVQFF. CDR3 nucleotide sequence: TGTGCCAGTAGTATAGATAAACACCGGGTGCAGTTCTTC. The genes are TRBV19 and TRBJ2-1; D is undetermined. Looked up from germline, CDR1 is LNHDA and CDR2 is SQIVND (reference sequence). This CDR3 region has 13 residues. V was shortened by 0 bases and J by 12 bases, with 12 bases between the two germline ends.

This clonotype was detected only a few times. The chain joins TRBV10-3 to TRBJ2-3; possibly TRBD2 for D (7 bases). The CDR3 runs 16 residues. The ends were cut back, 4 bases at V and 4 bases at J, with 18 bases in the middle. Germline CDR1 is ENHRY and CDR2 is SYGVKD. The chain's CDR3 is CAISGGASGVSDTQYF. Written as DNA, the CDR3 is TGTGCCATCAGTGGGGGGGCTAGCGGAGTGTCAGATACGCAGTATTTT.